The rows below give T cell receptor beta chains drawn from one sample of a study of T cell repertoires in cytomegalovirus infection. In TCRdb, the reads were re-called with MiXCR into one record per CDR3 protein. The table has approximately 100,000 distinct CDR3 sequences, roughly 40% seen once. No antigen is known for these receptors. Specimen: CD8+ T cells from cultured PBMCs, collected from culture after CMV antigen stimulation. Source of these receptors: a human donor in good health (CMV status not recorded). Some clones in this sample may be carry-over from other donors' samples. CDR3s include the opening cysteine and the closing phenylalanine or tryptophan. Each record gives: V gene, D gene, clone size, J gene, CDR3 protein, CDR3 DNA. A D gene is named only where the DNA matches it firmly. Some rows have no size entry. The others give once, few or many, or a class for an expanded clone.

TRBV12-3/TRBV12-4,TRBD2,many,TRBJ2-2,CASSFTRTSGGRNTGELFF,TGTGCCAGCAGTTTCACCCGGACTAGCGGGGGCCGGAACACCGGGGAGCTGTTTTTT
TRBV28,TRBD2,few,TRBJ2-3,CASSLTSGFTDTQYF,TGTGCCAGCAGTTTGACTAGCGGGTTTACAGATACGCAGTATTTT
TRBV19,.,few,TRBJ1-5,CASSIGLKPQHF,TGTGCCAGTAGTATTGGACTGAAGCCCCAGCATTTT
TRBV3-1,TRBD1,once,TRBJ1-5,CASSQDDAGGAGQPQHF,TGTGCCAGCAGCCAAGATGATGCAGGGGGCGCAGGGCAGCCCCAGCATTTT
TRBV6-5,.,.,TRBJ2-2,CASRGQSTGELFF,TGTGCCAGCAGAGGGCAATCCACCGGGGAGCTGTTTTTT
TRBV27,.,few,TRBJ1-1,CASSLTGTTNTEAFF,TGTGCCAGCAGTTTAACCGGGACAACAAACACTGAAGCTTTCTTT
TRBV7-9,.,.,TRBJ2-2,CASSFGSGELFF,TGTGCCAGCAGCTTTGGGTCCGGGGAGCTGTTTTTT
TRBV4-1,.,.,TRBJ1-1,CASSQVIQSTEAFF,TGCGCCAGCAGCCAAGTTATACAGTCCACTGAAGCTTTCTTT
TRBV7-9,.,.,TRBJ1-2,CASSVNRDGYTF,TGTGCCAGCAGCGTAAACAGGGACGGCTACACCTTC
TRBV7-2,TRBD2,many,TRBJ2-7,CASSEETEGLPYEQYF,TGTGCCAGCAGCGAAGAAACTGAGGGACTACCCTACGAGCAGTACTTC
TRBV7-8,.,many,TRBJ1-6,CASSPKGLGATYNSPLHF,TGTGCCAGCAGCCCGAAGGGTTTGGGGGCAACCTATAATTCACCCCTCCACTTT
TRBV9,TRBD1,once,TRBJ2-7,CASSGGQGIEQYF,TGTGCCAGCAGTGGCGGACAGGGAATCGAGCAGTACTTC
TRBV27,.,.,TRBJ1-2,CASSWQGGGYGYTF,TGTGCCAGCAGTTGGCAGGGAGGAGGGTATGGCTACACCTTC
TRBV4-1,TRBD2,few,TRBJ2-3,CASSQESGGTDTQYF,TGCGCCAGCAGCCAAGAGAGCGGGGGAACAGATACGCAGTATTTT
TRBV6-5,.,many,TRBJ1-1,CASSYGGNTEAFF,TGTGCCAGCAGTTACGGAGGGAACACTGAAGCTTTCTTT
TRBV19,.,.,TRBJ2-2,CVVLGGHTGELFF,TGTGTCGTGTTGGGGGGGCACACCGGGGAGCTGTTTTTT
TRBV4-2,TRBD2,many,TRBJ2-3,CASSQDQRGGWSTDTQYF,TGTGCCAGCAGCCAAGATCAACGGGGGGGGTGGAGCACAGATACGCAGTATTTT
TRBV7-9,.,many,TRBJ2-1,CASSSNYNEQFF,TGTGCCAGCAGCTCGAACTACAATGAGCAGTTCTTC
TRBV7-7,TRBD1,few,TRBJ2-1,CASSLGDSSYNEQFF,TGTGCCAGCAGCTTAGGGGACAGCTCCTACAATGAGCAGTTCTTC
TRBV19,TRBD2,.,TRBJ2-5,CASSMGGGLGTLLATQYF,TGTGCCAGTAGTATGGGTGGTGGACTAGGAACACTCTTGGCGACCCAGTACTTC